This TCR beta chain was captured by sequencing in a study of patients and donors after allogeneic stem cell transplantation. TCRdb independently ran MiXCR on the RT-PCR reads; one entry per CDR3 protein. The repertoire holds approximately 250,000 distinct CDR3 sequences, with roughly 15% as singletons. The CDR3 has 17 residues. V lost 3 bases to trimming and J lost 0 bases; unmatched junction nucleotides: 8. From germline, CDR1 is MGHDK and CDR2 SYGVNS. This rearrangement joins TRBV25-1 to TRBJ1-5, with 7 positions matching TRBD1. Sequenced input: blood, either unsorted or a sorted T cell fraction (not recorded which). The TCR was taken from a human donor who was either an allogeneic HSCT recipient or a stem cell or donor lymphocyte infusion donor (not recorded which). It is not recorded whose cells these are; they may come from a transplant donor. In nucleotides, the CDR3 is TGTGCCAGCAGTGATTCCCGGGGACAGAATAGCAATCAGCCCCAGCATTTT. Its protein product is CASSDSRGQNSNQPQHF.